The 30 T cell receptor beta chains reported below all come from one sample, sequenced in a study of beta chain features in type 1 diabetes. The study reverse transcribed the entire isolated RNA, so it sequenced expressed TCRB transcripts. Using immunoSEQ multiplex PCR, the repertoire was profiled, and TCRdb retains in-frame clones only, with some absent. This table has about 290,000 clones, about 8% appearing once. The sequencing sample was made of central memory CD4+ T cells from blood. Receptors originate from a woman under 30 in good health.

There are a few counts of this clone. This sequence joins TRBV11-3 and TRBJ2-7, with no clear D. CDR1 SGHNT and CDR2 YENEEA come from the germline V gene. This CDR3 has 15 amino acids. Trimming removed 1 base from V and 0 bases from J, with 10 bases in between. This CDR3 reads CASSLARRNSYEQYF. In nucleotides, the CDR3 is TGTGCCAGCAGCTTAGCCCGGCGGAACTCCTACGAGCAGTACTTC.

A few counts support this clone. The rearrangement joins TRBV25-1 to TRBJ1-1; D uncertain. Germline V gives CDR1 MGHDK, CDR2 SYGVNS. The CDR3 covers 14 residues. The germline V and J ends were trimmed by 4 bases and 2 bases, with 11 bases remaining between them. CDR3 sequence reads: CASSGPERNTEAFF. CDR3 nucleotides: TGTGCCAGCAGTGGGCCGGAAAGAAACACTGAAGCTTTCTTT.

This chain links TRBV11-2 with TRBJ2-5; possible D gene TRBD1, 9 bases. Germline assignment: CDR1 SGHAT and CDR2 FQNNGV. Trimming cost V 4 bases and J 3 bases, with 21 bases left between them. The CDR3 has 17 amino acids. The CDR3 DNA sequence: TGTGCCAGCAGCTCCGGGGGGGGACAGGGACCCAAAGAGACCCAGTACTTC. Protein product: CASSSGGGQGPKETQYF.

This clone was detected ten times or more. The chain recombines TRBV28 with TRBJ2-6; D is unresolved. V was cut by 5 bases and J by 0 bases, with 8 bases left in between. CDR1 and CDR2 (germline): MDHEN, SYDVKM. This CDR3 has 15 residues. This chain's CDR3 is CASSRMFSGANVLTF. CDR3 nucleotides: TGTGCCAGCAGTCGAATGTTCTCTGGGGCCAACGTCCTGACTTTC.

There are a few counts of this clone. This chain uses TRBV7-2 with TRBJ2-1, with D possibly matching TRBD1 (6 bases). The germline V and J ends were trimmed by 6 bases and 5 bases, with 14 bases remaining between them. Per the germline V gene, CDR1 is SGHTA and CDR2 is FQGNSA. This CDR3 is 14 amino acids long. CDR3 nucleotides: TGTGCCAGCAGATGGACAGTAAACGACAATGAGCAGTTCTTC. Protein sequence: CASRWTVNDNEQFF.

The chain employs TRBV7-2 and TRBJ2-5; maybe TRBD2 (6 bases). Trimming cost V 3 bases and J 6 bases, with 20 bases left between them. There are 16 residues in the CDR3. Looked up from germline, CDR1 is SGHTA and CDR2 is FQGNSA. CDR3 residues: CASSFGVLADGKTQYF. The CDR3 DNA is TGTGCCAGCAGCTTCGGGGTGTTAGCGGACGGGAAGACCCAGTACTTC. Together with reference TRBV7-2 and TRBJ2-5, the CDR3 gives the full variable domain: GAGVSQSPSNKVTEKGKDVELRCDPISGHTALYWYRQSLGQGLEFLIYFQGNSAPDKSGLPSDRFSAERTGGSVSTLTIQRTQQEDSAVYLCASSFGVLADGKTQYFGPGTRLLVL.

The chain carries TRBV6-5 and TRBJ2-3; D is uncertain. Germline CDR1 MNHEY, CDR2 SVGAGI. Deletions cut 7 bases from V and 1 base from J, with 15 bases between. CDR3 length: 15 amino acids. DNA of the CDR3: TGTGCCAGCACCCCCTCCTTGGTCGGCACAGATACGCAGTATTTT. The encoded protein is CASTPSLVGTDTQYF.

Note on this clone: Other DNA sequences in the same sample also yield this CDR3. V and J are TRBV4-2 and TRBJ2-2; the match to TRBD1 covers 7 bases. Unmatched junction bases numbered 4, after V lost 0 bases and J lost 0 bases. Looked up from germline, CDR1 is LGHNA and CDR2 is YNFKEQ. The CDR3 is made up of 17 amino acids. CDR3 protein: CASSQDGQGANTGELFF. In DNA form, the CDR3 reads TGTGCCAGCAGCCAAGATGGGCAGGGGGCGAACACCGGGGAGCTGTTTTTT.

There are a few counts of this clone. J is TRBJ1-1 and V is TRBV6-6, with 8 bases lining up with TRBD1. The V and J ends lost 7 bases and 1 base, in that order; junction bases with no gene match: 2. The germline V gene encodes CDR1 MNHNY and CDR2 SVGAGI (reference sequence). This CDR3 has 13 amino acids. CDR3 coding DNA: TGTGCCAGCATCGACAGGGGGAACACTGAAGCTTTCTTT. Translated, it gives CASIDRGNTEAFF.

The chain couples TRBV6-1 to TRBJ1-6; D might be TRBD1 (5 bases). This CDR3 comprises 15 residues. V lost 7 bases and J 9 bases, leaving 19 bases between the germline ends. Germline loops: CDR1 MNHNS, CDR2 SASEGT. CDR3: CASINYRSRISPLHF. The CDR3 DNA is TGTGCCAGCATAAACTACAGGTCTCGGATTTCACCCCTCCACTTT.

This clone was detected a few times. CDR3 nucleotide sequence: TGTGCCAGCAGCGTAGGAACAGGCCCTAGTCAGCCCCAGCATTTT. This gives the protein CASSVGTGPSQPQHF. The J gene is TRBJ1-5, the V gene TRBV9; D is possibly TRBD1 (5 bases). V was clipped by 0 bases and J by 6 bases, with 13 bases between them. This CDR3 contains 15 residues. Germline-derived CDR1 and CDR2 are SGDLS and YYNGEE.

V and J are TRBV4-1 and TRBJ1-2; D uncertain. This CDR3 comprises 16 residues. CDR1 MGHRA and CDR2 YSYEKL come from the germline V gene. The V end lost 2 bases, the J end lost 4 bases, and 17 bases lay between the germline ends. The CDR3, as DNA: TGCGCCAGCAGCCAAACCCTAACAGTGTCTGGCTATGGCTACACCTTC. The encoded protein is CASSQTLTVSGYGYTF.

This clone has ten or more counts. V gene TRBV10-3 combines with J gene TRBJ2-1; D assignment may be TRBD1 or TRBD2 (5 bases each). The CDR3 is made up of 16 amino acids. V was trimmed by 3 bases and J by 7 bases, leaving 19 bases between them. Germline assignment: CDR1 ENHRY and CDR2 SYGVKD. The chain's CDR3 is CAISDPRAGLLNEQFF. The CDR3 coding sequence is TGTGCCATCAGTGACCCGAGGGCAGGGCTTTTGAATGAGCAGTTCTTC.

The sample holds a few counts of this clone. The rearrangement links TRBV11-1 to TRBJ2-5, with D hard to call. The CDR3 runs to 16 residues. The V end was cut by 5 bases, the J end by 2 bases, with 18 bases between. CDR1 is SGHAT, CDR2 FQDESV, per germline (reference sequence). The DNA of the CDR3 is TGTGCCAGCAGCCCGAGGCGTACAGCGTATCAAGAGACCCAGTACTTC. Translated: CASSPRRTAYQETQYF.

The V and J genes are TRBV14 and TRBJ1-2; 7 bases line up with TRBD1. This CDR3 region has 13 residues. Germline CDR1 reads SGHDN; CDR2 reads FVKESK. The trim removed 2 bases at V and 8 bases at J, leaving 5 bases unmatched. CDR3 sequence (DNA): TGTGCCAGCAGCCAATTAAGGGGGCGAGGCTACACCTTC. Amino acid sequence: CASSQLRGRGYTF.

This clone was picked up a small number of times. Within the sample, other DNA sequences also encode this same CDR3. The genes are TRBV30 and TRBJ1-5; D unresolved. V shed 0 bases and J shed 0 bases, with 3 bases lying between them. Germline V CDR1 and CDR2: GTSNPN, SVGIG (reference sequence). The CDR3 covers 13 residues. The CDR3 protein is CAWSVNSNQPQHF. The CDR3 nucleotides read TGTGCCTGGAGTGTGAATAGCAATCAGCCCCAGCATTTT.

For the CDR3, the DNA is TGCGCCAGCAGCTCAGCAGGGGCTAGCTCCTACAATGAGCAGTTCTTC. Protein sequence: CASSSAGASSYNEQFF. The chain has TRBV5-1 and TRBJ2-1; possibly TRBD1 for D (6 bases). The CDR3 runs to 16 residues. V shed 3 bases and J shed 0 bases, with 13 bases lying between them. CDR1 SGHRS and CDR2 YFSETQ come from the germline V gene.

The chain employs TRBV7-3 and TRBJ2-3, with no clear D. The V and J ends lost 4 bases and 4 bases respectively, with 9 bases between them. CDR1 and CDR2 (germline): SGHTA, FQGTGA. This CDR3 region has 13 residues. Here the CDR3 reads CASSYGIADTQYF. The CDR3 nucleotides are TGTGCCAGCAGCTATGGCATTGCAGATACGCAGTATTTT.

V is TRBV7-3 and J is TRBJ2-2; D unclear. The CDR3 covers 13 residues. In germline, CDR1 is SGHTA, CDR2 FQGTGA. V was clipped by 2 bases and J by 9 bases, with 10 bases between them. The CDR3 bases are TGTGCCAGCAGCTTAGGACGGACCCGGGAGCTGTTTTTT. Residues: CASSLGRTRELFF.

J is TRBJ2-3 and V is TRBV7-8; TRBD1 is a possible D gene (6 bases). Between the trimmed V and J ends, which lost 4 bases and 5 bases, there was a span of 22 bases. Looked up from germline, CDR1 is SGHVS and CDR2 is FQNEAQ. The CDR3 has 17 amino acids. The CDR3 protein is CASSSTRARGIRDTQYF. DNA for the CDR3: TGTGCCAGCAGCTCTACTCGGGCCAGGGGAATCAGAGATACGCAGTATTTT. The whole variable domain, remainder taken from reference TRBV7-8 and TRBJ2-3, is GAGVSQSPRYKVAKRGQDVALRCDPISGHVSLFWYQQALGQGPEFLTYFQNEAQLDKSGLPSDRFFAERPEGSVSTLKIQRTQQEDSAVYLCASSSTRARGIRDTQYFGPGTRLTVL.

CDR3 residues: CASSRIGAGGLGLYGYTF. The CDR3, as DNA: TGTGCCAGCAGCCGAATTGGGGCAGGGGGCTTGGGGCTCTATGGCTACACCTTC. This rearrangement joins TRBV5-4 to TRBJ1-2; 8 nucleotides align to TRBD1. The CDR3 spans 18 residues. CDR1 is SGHNT and CDR2 is YYREEE in the germline V gene (reference sequence). V lost 4 bases to trimming and J lost 4 bases; unmatched junction nucleotides: 18. The full variable domain, rest sourced from reference TRBV5-4 and TRBJ1-2, is ETGVTQSPTHLIKTRGQQVTLRCSSQSGHNTVSWYQQALGQGPQFIFQYYREEENGRGNFPPRFSGLQFPNYSSELNVNALELDDSALYLCASSRIGAGGLGLYGYTFGSGTRLTVV.

In this sample, this clone turned up many times. The rearrangement joins TRBV29-1 to TRBJ2-1, with TRBD2 identical over 9 bases. This CDR3 is 14 amino acids long. Germline loops: CDR1 SQVTM, CDR2 ANQGSEA. The trim removed 3 bases at V and 8 bases at J, leaving 8 bases unmatched. Written as DNA, the CDR3 is TGCAGCGTTGAGCGGGGGGGCACGGGCGATGAGCAGTTCTTC. This sequence encodes CSVERGGTGDEQFF.

This clone was found many times. The gene calls are TRBV7-3 and TRBJ2-3, with D hard to call. This CDR3 is built from 13 residues. The germline CDR1 and CDR2 sequences are SGHTA and FQGTGA. The ends were cut back, 3 bases at V and 6 bases at J, with 10 bases in the middle. The CDR3: CASSLGWTDTQYF. The CDR3 bases are TGTGCCAGCAGCTTGGGTTGGACGGATACGCAGTATTTT.

The rearrangement joins TRBV15 to TRBJ2-7, with 7 bases matching TRBD1. The germline gives CDR1 LNHNV, CDR2 YYDKDF (reference sequence). The CDR3 is made up of 17 amino acids. The trim removed 0 bases at V and 3 bases at J, leaving 11 bases unmatched. The CDR3 here is CATSRDTTTGWNYEQYF. In DNA, the CDR3 is TGTGCCACCAGCAGAGATACAACGACAGGGTGGAACTACGAGCAGTACTTC.

This clone was recorded a few times. The rearrangement joins TRBV7-2 to TRBJ2-3, with D perhaps matching TRBD1 or TRBD2 (6 bases each). The CDR3 has 13 residues. V gave up 5 bases and J gave up 7 bases, with 13 bases separating them. Germline V gene sequence: CDR1 SGHTA, CDR2 FQGNSA. In DNA, the CDR3 is TGTGCCAGCAGCAGGGGGGATTCGAATACGCAGTATTTT. This gives the protein CASSRGDSNTQYF.

There are a few counts of this clone. Other DNA sequences in the same sample also yield this CDR3. V usage is TRBV5-4 and J usage is TRBJ2-5; D remains unclear. The germline gives CDR1 SGHNT, CDR2 YYREEE (reference sequence). This CDR3 spans 11 amino acids. V dropped 1 base and J dropped 5 bases, with 3 bases sitting between them. The CDR3 spells CASSLLETQYF. CDR3 DNA: TGTGCCAGCAGCTTGCTCGAGACCCAGTACTTC.

This clone has ten or more counts. The chain links TRBV10-3 to TRBJ2-3, with a tentative D call TRBD2 (6 bases). Trimming removed 5 bases at V and 1 base at J, with 10 bases between. The CDR3 length is 14 residues. CDR1 and CDR2 from the germline V gene are ENHRY and SYGVKD. CDR3 nucleotides: TGTGCCATCAGTCCTAGCGAGGGCACAGATACGCAGTATTTT. This sequence encodes CAISPSEGTDTQYF.

V gene TRBV29-1 combines with J gene TRBJ2-1; 9 bases are shared with TRBD1. CDR3 length: 15 residues. V shed 4 bases and J 4 bases; nucleotides not matched to a gene: 8. CDR1 is SQVTM and CDR2 is ANQGSEA in the germline V gene. In nucleotides, the CDR3 is TGCAGCGTTGTAGAACCGGGACAGGGTTACAATGAGCAGTTCTTC. It specifies CSVVEPGQGYNEQFF.

Comments on this clone: A much larger clone differs from this one at a single base, so this may be a read error. The rearrangement uses TRBV25-1 and TRBJ2-2; D is possibly TRBD1 or TRBD2 (5 bases each). This CDR3 contains 14 residues. Germline V CDR1 and CDR2: MGHDK, SYGVNS. CDR3 region: CASRSDWGTGELLF. Here the CDR3 DNA reads TGTGCCAGCAGGAGTGATTGGGGCACCGGGGAGCTGCTTTTT.

This clone was counted only a few times. Different DNA sequences within this sample yield the same CDR3. The rearrangement uses TRBV7-2 and TRBJ1-2, with D possibly matching TRBD1 (6 bases). The ends were cut back, 6 bases at V and 4 bases at J, with 12 bases in the middle. CDR3 size: 13 residues. Germline lookup yields CDR1 SGHTA and CDR2 FQGNSA. CDR3 DNA: TGTGCCAGCAGTCGCGACAGGAGCTATGGCTACACCTTC. Translation gives CASSRDRSYGYTF.